These 7 T cell receptor beta chains share one sample of origin, sequenced in a study of cytomegalovirus exposure and HLA in healthy donors. The primer mix had 60 Vbeta and 13 Jbeta primers. Sequenced by immunoSEQ multiplex PCR; TCRdb stores in-frame clones only, minus some. The table lists under 200,000 clones, about 72% of them singletons. What was sequenced was PBMCs. Receptors were obtained from a girl under 18 in good health and CMV-seronegative.

This clone has only one observation. The chain is built from TRBV9 and TRBJ1-2; D uncertain. Germline values: CDR1 SGDLS, CDR2 YYNGEE. The V and J ends lost 0 bases and 3 bases respectively, with 12 bases between them. The CDR3 spans 15 residues. CDR3 protein: CASSVAQALYYGYTF. CDR3 bases: TGTGCCAGCAGCGTAGCGCAGGCTCTGTACTATGGCTACACCTTC.

This clone was detected only a few times. V usage is TRBV29-1 and J usage is TRBJ2-5; D is unresolved. The CDR3 extends over 11 amino acids. Germline CDR1 reads SQVTM; CDR2 reads ANQGSEA. The V and J ends lost 5 bases and 6 bases respectively, with 10 bases between them. The CDR3 is CSVTAAQTQYF. The CDR3 DNA follows: TGCAGCGTTACTGCAGCGCAGACCCAGTACTTC.

This clone showed up just a few times. CDR3 sequence (DNA): TGCGCCAGCAGTGAGGACGGGAACTATGGCTACACCTTC. The encoded protein is CASSEDGNYGYTF. The chain links TRBV10-1 to TRBJ1-2; no firm D call. Germline V CDR1 and CDR2: WNHNN, SYGVQD (reference sequence). Trimming took off 2 bases at V and 2 bases at J, with 6 bases between the two ends. The CDR3 sequence is 13 residues long.

The chain carries TRBV7-9 and TRBJ1-1; no reliable D call. Deletions cut 1 base from V and 4 bases from J, with 10 bases between. CDR1 is SEHNR and CDR2 is FQNEAQ in the germline V gene (reference sequence). This CDR3 has 14 amino acids. The CDR3 bases are TGTGCCAGCAGCTTAGGAGGTTTAAGCACTGAAGCTTTCTTT. Its translation is CASSLGGLSTEAFF.

The rearrangement links TRBV11-2 to TRBJ2-2; D is possibly TRBD2 (6 bases). V shed 2 bases and J shed 6 bases, with 10 bases lying between them. There are 14 residues in the CDR3. Germline values: CDR1 SGHAT, CDR2 FQNNGV. As DNA, the CDR3 is TGTGCCAGCAGCTTAAATCCGGGGGCCGGGGAGCTGTTTTTT. Amino acid sequence: CASSLNPGAGELFF.

Only a few counts were recorded for this clone. J is TRBJ2-7 and V is TRBV6-5; TRBD1 matches at 7 bases. CDR3 length: 14 residues. Trimming cost V 5 bases and J 3 bases; bases outside gene matches: 7. Germline V gene data show CDR1 as MNHEY and CDR2 as SVGAGI. CDR3 sequence: CASSPRQGIYEQYF. DNA for the CDR3: TGTGCCAGCAGTCCTCGACAGGGAATCTACGAGCAGTACTTC.

The rearrangement joins TRBV4-1 to TRBJ1-1; a possible D gene is TRBD1 (5 bases). Germline CDR1 reads MGHRA; CDR2 reads YSYEKL. V lost 4 bases to trimming and J lost 1 base, with 10 bases between them. The CDR3 spans 14 residues. The CDR3 nucleotides are TGCGCCAGCAGCCCCGGGGGGTGGAACACTGAAGCTTTCTTT. Its protein is CASSPGGWNTEAFF.